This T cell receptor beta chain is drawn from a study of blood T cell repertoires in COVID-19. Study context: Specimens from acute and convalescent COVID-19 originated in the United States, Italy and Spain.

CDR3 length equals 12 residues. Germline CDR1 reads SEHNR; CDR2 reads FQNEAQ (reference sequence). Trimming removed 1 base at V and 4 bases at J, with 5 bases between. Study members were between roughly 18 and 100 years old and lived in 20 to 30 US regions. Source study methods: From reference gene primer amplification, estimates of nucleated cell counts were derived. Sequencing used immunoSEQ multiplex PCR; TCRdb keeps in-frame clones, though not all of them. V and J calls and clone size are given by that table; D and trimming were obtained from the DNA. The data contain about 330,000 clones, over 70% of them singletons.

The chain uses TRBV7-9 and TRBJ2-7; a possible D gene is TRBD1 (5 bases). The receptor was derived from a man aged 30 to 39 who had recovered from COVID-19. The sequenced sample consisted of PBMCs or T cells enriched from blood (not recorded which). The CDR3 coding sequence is TGTGCCAGCAGCTTAGGACAGTACGAGCAGTACTTC. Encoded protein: CASSLGQYEQYF.